This TCR beta chain came from a study of neurological immune-mediated disorders. Study-wide findings and caveats: There was no clinical or MRI feature that showed an association with the multiple sclerosis repertoire cluster. Phylogenetic analysis grouped 18 of 34 multiple sclerosis patients' repertoires together, suggesting a possible repertoire signature.

Sorted libraries came from roughly 1 million CD4+ or CD8+ T cells. cDNA was made by 5'RACE with 10-nucleotide random UMIs. TCRdb used MiXCR to reprocess the 5' RACE reads, holding one entry per CDR3 protein. The sample holds roughly 52,000 distinct CDR3 sequences, more than 5% seen once. Ten or more counts support this clonotype. The antigen is unknown. The specimen was CD4+ T cells from blood. The clonotype was recovered from a woman aged 18-35 years with multiple sclerosis.

CDR3 coding DNA: TGTGCCAGCAGCCCGGGGGGTCAGGTTTACAATGAGCAGTTCTTC. Translating it yields CASSPGGQVYNEQFF. The rearrangement uses TRBV11-2 and TRBJ2-1, with 7 bases identical to TRBD2. V lost 5 bases and J lost 4; bases outside the gene matches: 8. This CDR3 comprises 15 residues. CDR1 SGHAT and CDR2 FQNNGV come from the germline V gene.